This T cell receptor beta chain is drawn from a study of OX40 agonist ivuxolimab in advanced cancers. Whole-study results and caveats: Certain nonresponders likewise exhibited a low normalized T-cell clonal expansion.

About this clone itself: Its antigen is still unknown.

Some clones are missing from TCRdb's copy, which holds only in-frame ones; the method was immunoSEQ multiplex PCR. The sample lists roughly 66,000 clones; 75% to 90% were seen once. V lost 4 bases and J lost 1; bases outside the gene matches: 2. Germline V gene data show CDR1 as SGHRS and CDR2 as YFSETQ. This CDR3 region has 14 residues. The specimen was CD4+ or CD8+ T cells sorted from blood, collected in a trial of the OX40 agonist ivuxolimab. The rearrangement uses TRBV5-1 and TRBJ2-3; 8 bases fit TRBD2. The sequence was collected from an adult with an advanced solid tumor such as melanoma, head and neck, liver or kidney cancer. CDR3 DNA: TGCGCCAGCAGCCTGACTAGCGGCACAGATACGCAGTATTTT. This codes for CASSLTSGTDTQYF.